A selection of T cell receptor beta chains follows, all from one sample in a study of OX40 agonist ivuxolimab in advanced cancers. Some clones are missing from TCRdb's copy, which holds only in-frame ones; the method was immunoSEQ multiplex PCR. The profile shows about 82,000 clones, around 83% of them singletons. The sample was CD4+ or CD8+ T cells sorted from blood, taken in a trial of the OX40 agonist ivuxolimab. The receptors here all came from an adult with an advanced solid tumor such as melanoma, head and neck, liver or kidney cancer. The CDR3 runs from the conserved cysteine through the conserved F or W. Each record gives: D gene, J gene, V gene, clone size, CDR3 protein, CDR3 DNA. D genes are given only for firm matches. Some rows mark clone size as missing; the rest say once, few, many or name a class of expanded clone.

d_call: .
j_call: TRBJ2-1
v_call: TRBV6-1
clone_size: few
cdr3_aa: CASGWGERYNEQFF
cdr3_nt: TGTGCCAGCGGGTGGGGGGAGCGATACAATGAGCAGTTCTTC

d_call: .
j_call: TRBJ2-7
v_call: TRBV29-1
clone_size: .
cdr3_aa: CSVVIQGFSYEQYF
cdr3_nt: TGCAGCGTTGTCATACAGGGATTCTCCTACGAGCAGTACTTC

d_call: .
j_call: TRBJ2-7
v_call: TRBV27
clone_size: few
cdr3_aa: CASRGAGRSYEQYF
cdr3_nt: TGTGCCAGCAGAGGCGCAGGGCGCTCCTACGAGCAGTACTTC

d_call: TRBD1
j_call: TRBJ1-3
v_call: TRBV4-1
clone_size: .
cdr3_aa: CASSQGWTGMGNTIYF
cdr3_nt: TGCGCCAGCAGCCAAGGATGGACAGGGATGGGAAACACCATATATTTT

d_call: TRBD2
j_call: TRBJ2-5
v_call: TRBV5-1
clone_size: once
cdr3_aa: CASSSLAGGTQETQYF
cdr3_nt: TGCGCCAGCAGCTCACTAGCGGGAGGGACTCAAGAGACCCAGTACTTC

d_call: TRBD1
j_call: TRBJ1-1
v_call: TRBV5-1
clone_size: once
cdr3_aa: CASSPPGQGFRSAEAFF
cdr3_nt: TGCGCCAGCAGCCCCCCGGGACAGGGCTTCAGGTCCGCTGAAGCTTTCTTT

d_call: TRBD1
j_call: TRBJ2-7
v_call: TRBV7-3
clone_size: .
cdr3_aa: CASTMGQKGPYEQYF
cdr3_nt: TGTGCCAGCACCATGGGACAGAAGGGGCCCTACGAGCAGTACTTC

d_call: TRBD2
j_call: TRBJ2-7
v_call: TRBV7-2
clone_size: .
cdr3_aa: CASSLYFSVAGLSYEQYF
cdr3_nt: TGTGCCAGCAGCTTATATTTTTCGGTAGCGGGCCTCTCCTACGAGCAGTACTTC

d_call: TRBD1
j_call: TRBJ2-4
v_call: TRBV10-3
clone_size: .
cdr3_aa: CAISAGTGGAGKNIQYF
cdr3_nt: TGTGCCATCAGCGCCGGGACAGGGGGCGCAGGCAAAAACATTCAGTACTTC

d_call: TRBD1
j_call: TRBJ1-2
v_call: TRBV5-1
clone_size: few
cdr3_aa: CASSSGTANYGYTF
cdr3_nt: TGCGCCAGCAGCTCCGGGACAGCTAACTATGGCTACACCTTC

d_call: TRBD1
j_call: TRBJ2-3
v_call: TRBV6-1
clone_size: .
cdr3_aa: CASRDGTAINTQYF
cdr3_nt: TGTGCCAGCAGGGATGGGACAGCGATTAATACGCAGTATTTT

d_call: .
j_call: TRBJ2-5
v_call: TRBV5-4
clone_size: once
cdr3_aa: CASSLQGLQETQYF
cdr3_nt: TGTGCCAGCAGCTTACAGGGACTCCAAGAGACCCAGTACTTC

d_call: .
j_call: TRBJ2-7
v_call: TRBV27
clone_size: .
cdr3_aa: CASRRVGTYEQYF
cdr3_nt: TGTGCCAGCAGGAGAGTAGGTACCTACGAGCAGTACTTC

d_call: .
j_call: TRBJ2-3
v_call: TRBV2
clone_size: once
cdr3_aa: CASRVHPNTDTQYF
cdr3_nt: TGTGCCAGCAGGGTTCATCCAAACACAGATACGCAGTATTTT

d_call: .
j_call: TRBJ2-7
v_call: TRBV7-2
clone_size: .
cdr3_aa: CASSSQGYEQYF
cdr3_nt: TGTGCCAGCAGCTCACAGGGATACGAGCAGTACTTC

d_call: TRBD1
j_call: TRBJ1-2
v_call: TRBV5-1
clone_size: .
cdr3_aa: CASSLGQGNNYGYTF
cdr3_nt: TGCGCCAGCAGCTTGGGACAGGGTAACAACTATGGCTACACCTTC

d_call: .
j_call: TRBJ1-3
v_call: TRBV4-2
clone_size: .
cdr3_aa: CASSQDPLGRSGNTIYF
cdr3_nt: TGTGCCAGCAGCCAAGATCCCCTTGGGCGCTCTGGAAACACCATATATTTT

d_call: .
j_call: TRBJ1-5
v_call: TRBV5-1
clone_size: .
cdr3_aa: CASSLNRERYSNQPQHF
cdr3_nt: TGCGCCAGCAGCCTGAACAGGGAAAGATATAGCAATCAGCCCCAGCATTTT

d_call: TRBD1
j_call: TRBJ2-7
v_call: TRBV4-3
clone_size: .
cdr3_aa: CASSQGDRDSEQYF
cdr3_nt: TGCGCCAGCAGCCAAGGGGACAGGGACTCCGAGCAGTACTTC

d_call: .
j_call: TRBJ2-2
v_call: TRBV21-1
clone_size: few
cdr3_aa: CASSTRASGPQQNTGELFF
cdr3_nt: TGTGCCAGCAGCACGAGGGCTAGCGGGCCACAACAGAACACCGGGGAGCTGTTTTTT

d_call: .
j_call: TRBJ2-1
v_call: TRBV2
clone_size: once
cdr3_aa: CASSKRTTEQFF
cdr3_nt: TGTGCCAGCAGTAAAAGGACAACAGAGCAGTTCTTC

d_call: .
j_call: TRBJ2-6
v_call: TRBV5-1
clone_size: .
cdr3_aa: CASSLMTVGANVLTF
cdr3_nt: TGCGCCAGCAGCTTGATGACAGTTGGGGCCAACGTCCTGACTTTC

d_call: TRBD1
j_call: TRBJ1-5
v_call: TRBV11-2
clone_size: .
cdr3_aa: CASSLTTGANQPQHF
cdr3_nt: TGTGCCAGCAGTTTAACGACAGGGGCCAATCAGCCCCAGCATTTT

d_call: TRBD2
j_call: TRBJ2-3
v_call: TRBV5-4
clone_size: .
cdr3_aa: CASRPSRGGRSGDTQYF
cdr3_nt: TGTGCCAGCAGGCCGTCGCGGGGGGGCCGGAGTGGGGATACGCAGTATTTT

d_call: TRBD1
j_call: TRBJ1-4
v_call: TRBV19
clone_size: .
cdr3_aa: CASSPRTGRDEKLFF
cdr3_nt: TGTGCCAGTAGTCCTCGGACAGGGAGAGATGAAAAACTGTTTTTT

d_call: .
j_call: TRBJ2-1
v_call: TRBV27
clone_size: .
cdr3_aa: CASTPWDRSSYNEQFF
cdr3_nt: TGTGCCAGCACCCCCTGGGATCGGAGCTCCTACAATGAGCAGTTCTTC

d_call: .
j_call: TRBJ2-1
v_call: TRBV7-9
clone_size: .
cdr3_aa: CASSLVSGWGAYNEQFF
cdr3_nt: TGTGCCAGCAGCTTAGTTAGCGGCTGGGGGGCCTACAATGAGCAGTTCTTC

d_call: TRBD2
j_call: TRBJ2-2
v_call: TRBV7-3
clone_size: .
cdr3_aa: CASSPPSGANTGELFF
cdr3_nt: TGTGCCAGCAGCCCTCCTAGCGGCGCGAACACCGGGGAGCTGTTTTTT

d_call: .
j_call: TRBJ2-7
v_call: TRBV5-1
clone_size: .
cdr3_aa: CASSLYGEQYF
cdr3_nt: TGCGCCAGCAGCTTGTACGGCGAGCAGTACTTC

d_call: .
j_call: TRBJ2-3
v_call: TRBV5-1
clone_size: .
cdr3_aa: CASSLSWFGGVTDTQYF
cdr3_nt: TGCGCCAGCAGCTTGTCTTGGTTCGGGGGAGTCACAGATACGCAGTATTTT

d_call: .
j_call: TRBJ2-5
v_call: TRBV18
clone_size: .
cdr3_aa: CASTGPQETRYF
cdr3_nt: TGTGCCAGCACCGGACCACAAGAGACCCGGTACTTC

d_call: .
j_call: TRBJ1-6
v_call: TRBV6-5
clone_size: .
cdr3_aa: CASSYSVSYSPLHF
cdr3_nt: TGTGCCAGCAGTTACTCGGTCAGTTATTCACCCCTCCACTTT

d_call: TRBD1
j_call: TRBJ2-1
v_call: TRBV29-1
clone_size: few
cdr3_aa: CSTRQGAVEQFF
cdr3_nt: TGCAGCACCCGACAGGGGGCGGTTGAGCAGTTCTTC

d_call: TRBD2
j_call: TRBJ2-7
v_call: TRBV7-2
clone_size: .
cdr3_aa: CASSLYVGGSFFYEQYF
cdr3_nt: TGTGCCAGCAGCTTATATGTCGGGGGGAGCTTCTTCTACGAGCAGTACTTC

d_call: .
j_call: TRBJ2-5
v_call: TRBV19
clone_size: .
cdr3_aa: CASSLGAGQETQYF
cdr3_nt: TGTGCCAGTAGCTTAGGGGCAGGGCAAGAGACCCAGTACTTC

d_call: TRBD2
j_call: TRBJ2-7
v_call: TRBV6-5
clone_size: .
cdr3_aa: CASSNSGRSEQYF
cdr3_nt: TGTGCCAGCAGTAATAGCGGGAGGTCCGAGCAGTACTTC

d_call: TRBD1
j_call: TRBJ2-5
v_call: TRBV6-5
clone_size: .
cdr3_aa: CASSYGTAQETQYF
cdr3_nt: TGTGCCAGCAGTTACGGGACAGCCCAAGAGACCCAGTACTTC

d_call: TRBD1
j_call: TRBJ1-5
v_call: TRBV2
clone_size: .
cdr3_aa: CASRNTGGVGNQPQHF
cdr3_nt: TGTGCCAGCAGAAACACAGGGGGGGTGGGCAATCAGCCCCAGCATTTT

d_call: .
j_call: TRBJ2-2
v_call: TRBV21-1
clone_size: few
cdr3_aa: CATSKLTVTGTGELFF
cdr3_nt: TGTGCCACCTCGAAATTGACAGTCACGGGCACCGGGGAGCTGTTTTTT